This T cell receptor (beta chain) derives from a study of shared clonotypes between healthy human individuals. The CDR3 sequence is 15 residues long. CDR1 MDHEN and CDR2 SYDVKM come from the germline V gene. The trim removed 4 bases at V and 0 bases at J, leaving 3 bases unmatched. TCRdb's table, derived via immunoSEQ multiplex PCR, lists solely in-frame clones and lacks some. The sample lists hundreds of thousands of clones, roughly three quarters seen once, with approximately 12% in the top ten. V is TRBV28 and J is TRBJ1-5, with 7 bases lining up with TRBD1. The sequenced material came from PBMCs. The receptor comes from a woman aged 40 to 50 in good health. Some clones in this sample may be carry-over from other donors' samples. Here the CDR3 DNA reads TGTGCCAGCAGTTCAGGGGGAGATAGCAATCAGCCCCAGCATTTT. Its translation: CASSSGGDSNQPQHF.